The clone carrying this T cell receptor beta chain was recorded at least ten times. What it binds is unknown. The CDR3 loop spans 16 amino acids. The germline V gene has CDR1 MNHNS and CDR2 SASEGT. Trimming removed 6 bases from V and 1 base from J, with 16 bases in between. The data belong to a study of T cells in Graves' hyperthyroidism and ophthalmopathy. Points from the study as a whole: A model of 13 V-J features distinguished ophthalmopathy from stable hyperthyroidism. Ophthalmopathy was model-predicted a median approximately 6.4 months pre-onset.

Amplification targeted TCR beta CDR3 regions from RNA transcripts. The TCR CDR3 first-round RT-PCR relied on the HTBI primer set. TCRdb reanalysed the multiplex PCR reads using MiXCR and keeps one entry per CDR3 protein. The sample records roughly 650,000 distinct CDR3 sequences, approximately 15% being singletons. Patients with ophthalmopathy all had a Clinical Activity Score of at least 3, a NOSPECS grade of at least 4 and duration under 3 months. Orbital computed tomography and thyroid ultrasound, together with serum TRAb and thyroxine and clinical symptoms, were used for diagnoses. Sequencing was done on a sample of blood. The genes are TRBV6-1 and TRBJ2-1, with D tentatively TRBD1 (5 bases). The receptor comes from a woman aged 40 to 50 with Graves' ophthalmopathy. The CDR3 region is CASSHRPGRSYNEQFF. CDR3 nucleotide sequence: TGTGCCAGCAGCCACCGGCCAGGGCGGTCCTACAATGAGCAGTTCTTC.